The 15 T cell receptor beta chains presented below share a single source sample, sequenced in a study of T-cell reconstitution after alpha-beta-depleted transplantation in children (dated by TCRdb to the mid-2010s). The library came from PCR. The sample was run on an Illumina HiSeq 2500. TCR library preparation used molecular barcoding, with unique molecular identifiers applied to normalize quantification of the TCRbeta repertoire. TCRdb trimmed the raw reads at Q25, called clones with MiXCR and kept productive beta chains. Entries are consolidated by CDR3 protein sequence, retaining the most common genes and DNA. This sample lists about 160,000 distinct CDR3 sequences; around 10% were detected once. Of the sample, 13% falls within the top ten clones. Reading the label with the study, this specimen's treatment or condition is: allogeneic hematopoietic cell transplantation with graft depleted of TCRalphabeta T cells and CD19 B cells.

The starting material was PBMCs, obtained before TCRalphabeta/CD19-depleted stem cell transplant. These receptors all come from a boy between 2 and 10 years old with acute myeloid leukemia, due to receive a stem cell transplant.

This clonotype was detected ten times or more. J is TRBJ1-6 and V is TRBV6-5; 9 positions match TRBD1. The CDR3 sequence is 16 residues long. The V gene's germline CDR1 is MNHEY and CDR2 SVGAGI. V lost 0 bases to trimming and J lost 13 bases; unmatched junction nucleotides: 10. In DNA, the CDR3 is TGTGCCAGCAGTTACTCGAGTTTGGGACAGGGATTGCCCCTCCACTTT. Translation: CASSYSSLGQGLPLHF.

Of note for this clonotype: Being one base from a much bigger clone, this may be a read error. The chain is built from TRBV25-1 and TRBJ2-4, with 8 bases lining up with TRBD1. Germline CDR1 reads MGHDK; CDR2 reads SYGVNS. This CDR3 spans 15 amino acids. The CDR3 nucleotides read TGTGCCAGCAGTTCAGGGGGCGGAGGATTAAACATTCAGTGCTTC. Translating gives CASSSGGGGLNIQCF. The entire variable domain, with the rest obtained from reference TRBV25-1 and TRBJ2-4, is as follows: EADIYQTPRYLVIGTGKKITLECSQTMGHDKMYWYQQDPGMELHLIHYSYGVNSTEKGDLSSESTVSRIRTEHFPLTLESARPSHTSQYLCASSSGGGGLNIQCFGAGTRLSVL.

This clonotype was seen at least ten times. The chain carries TRBV4-1 and TRBJ1-1, with 7 bases fitting TRBD1. J gave up 11 bases and V 1 base, and 10 bases lay outside the gene matches. Germline CDR1 reads MGHRA; CDR2 reads YSYEKL. The length of the CDR3 is 14 residues. The chain's CDR3 is CASSQGQGLQEAFF. As DNA, the CDR3 is TGCGCCAGCAGCCAAGGACAGGGCCTGCAGGAGGCTTTCTTT.

The sample holds many counts of this clonotype. This chain joins TRBV12-3 or TRBV12-4 and TRBJ2-1; D is uncertain. The V end lost 6 bases, the J end lost 0 bases, and 9 bases lay between the germline ends. The CDR3 runs to 14 residues. The DNA for the CDR3 is TGTGCCAGCAGAGGCCGTGGCTCCTACAATGAGCAGTTCTTC. It encodes CASRGRGSYNEQFF.

This clonotype has at least ten counts. The chain joins TRBV5-1 to TRBJ2-1; TRBD2 matches at 14 bases. Germline V CDR1 and CDR2: SGHRS, YFSETQ. This CDR3 is built from 16 residues. V trimming: 4 bases; J trimming: 9 bases; junction bases outside the gene matches: 9. Here the CDR3 DNA reads TGCGCCAGCAGCCGAACCGGGACTAGCGGGAGTCCTGAGCAGTTCTTC. Translating gives CASSRTGTSGSPEQFF.

This clonotype was picked up many times. The rearrangement joins TRBV5-1 to TRBJ2-7; 9 bases map to TRBD1. Germline CDR1 and CDR2: SGHRS and YFSETQ. Trimming at V came to 2 bases and at J to 0 bases, leaving 6 bases not matched to a gene. The CDR3 runs to 16 residues. The CDR3, as DNA: TGCGCCAGCAGCTTTGGAACAGGGGGCGGCTCCTACGAGCAGTACGTC. This encodes CASSFGTGGGSYEQYV.

This clonotype occurred many times. The J gene is TRBJ2-7, the V gene TRBV9; 8 bases fit TRBD2. This CDR3 region has 16 residues. Losses at the gene ends were 2 bases for V and 4 bases for J; bases not matched to a gene: 11. The germline gives CDR1 SGDLS, CDR2 YYNGEE. The CDR3 DNA reads TGTGCCAGCAGCGTGGCGGCGAGCGGGAGTAGGTACGAGCAGTACTTC. This encodes CASSVAASGSRYEQYF.

This clonotype was seen at least ten times. This CDR3 reads CASSPTGDAYNEQFF. DNA of the CDR3: TGCGCCAGCAGCCCGACAGGGGATGCCTACAATGAGCAGTTCTTC. The chain has TRBV5-1 and TRBJ2-1; 8 nucleotides match TRBD1. The CDR3 spans 15 residues. Germline CDR1 reads SGHRS; CDR2 reads YFSETQ. V lost 4 bases and J lost 2; bases outside the gene matches: 5. Drawing the rest from reference TRBV5-1 and TRBJ2-1, the complete variable domain is KAGVTQTPRYLIKTRGQQVTLSCSPISGHRSVSWYQQTPGQGLQFLFEYFSETQRNKGNFPGRFSGRQFSNSRSEMNVSTLELGDSALYLCASSPTGDAYNEQFFGPGTRLTVL.

This clonotype has ten or more counts. The chain recombines TRBV18 with TRBJ1-6, with TRBD1 identical over 7 bases. The V and J ends lost 4 bases and 8 bases, in that order; junction bases with no gene match: 5. CDR3 size: 14 residues. Germline loops: CDR1 KGHSH, CDR2 LQKENI. CDR3 residues: CASSRDSLYSPLHF. As DNA, the CDR3 is TGTGCCAGCTCACGGGACAGCCTATATTCACCCCTCCACTTT.

This clonotype was observed at least ten times. The chain carries TRBV5-1 and TRBJ1-2; TRBD1 matches 7 bases. The CDR3 has 14 amino acids. Trimming at V came to 4 bases and at J to 5 bases, leaving 8 bases not matched to a gene. Germline V gene lookup returns CDR1 SGHRS and CDR2 YFSETQ. CDR3 in DNA: TGCGCCAGCAGCCCAGGGACAGATTTTTATGGCTACACCTTC. Its protein is CASSPGTDFYGYTF.

This clonotype was found many times. V usage is TRBV7-8 and J usage is TRBJ2-7; possibly TRBD1 for D (6 bases). This CDR3 has 13 residues. Trimming took 4 bases from V and 4 from J, leaving 11 bases between them. Germline CDR1 and CDR2: SGHVS and FQNEAQ. The DNA for the CDR3 is TGTGCCAGCAGCTACGGGACACAGTACGAGCAGTACGTC. Translation gives CASSYGTQYEQYV.

This clonotype was observed at least ten times. This chain links TRBV25-1 with TRBJ1-2; a weak D match, TRBD1 (5 bases). Deletions cut 6 bases from V and 7 bases from J, with 9 bases between. The CDR3 totals 11 residues. Germline V gene sequence: CDR1 MGHDK, CDR2 SYGVNS. CDR3 loop: CASRADSGYTF. The CDR3 nucleotides are TGTGCCAGCAGAGCCGACAGTGGCTACACCTTC.

This clonotype was counted ten times or more. This chain uses TRBV7-9 with TRBJ1-5; no reliable D call. This CDR3 comprises 14 residues. V lost 3 bases and J 0 bases, leaving 6 bases between the germline ends. The germline V gene encodes CDR1 SEHNR and CDR2 FQNEAQ (reference sequence). CDR3 nucleotides: TGTGCCAGCAGCTTGTCCGATAGCAATCAGCCCCAGCATTTT. Translating it yields CASSLSDSNQPQHF.

This clonotype has a count of ten or more. The chain recombines TRBV20-1 with TRBJ1-2; 8 bases are a match to TRBD1. V was pared by 2 bases and J by 4 bases, with 9 bases of the junction left unmatched. CDR1 is DFQATT, CDR2 SNEGSKA, per germline (reference sequence). This CDR3 is 15 amino acids long. CDR3 amino acids: CSARLRQGAGYGYTF. The DNA for the CDR3 is TGCAGTGCTAGACTACGCCAGGGGGCCGGCTATGGCTACACCTTC.

This clonotype was recorded at least ten times. The gene calls are TRBV5-1 and TRBJ2-5, with 8 nucleotides matching TRBD1. This CDR3 has 15 amino acids. The J segment lost 7 bases and the V segment lost 3 bases, leaving 11 bases of the junction unmatched. Germline CDR1 and CDR2: SGHRS and YFSETQ. CDR3 nucleotides: TGCGCCAGCAGCTCCAGGGGGCGCGATTTAGGGACCCAGTACTTC. Protein product: CASSSRGRDLGTQYF.